This passage covers 14 T cell receptor beta chains from one sample sequenced in a study of blood T cell repertoires in COVID-19. Generated by immunoSEQ multiplex PCR, the TCRdb table keeps only in-frame clones and is missing some. The sample contains about 440,000 clones, roughly 85% of which appear only once. The specimen was PBMCs or T cells enriched from blood (not recorded which). Receptors originate from a woman in her late teens or twenties with acute COVID-19.

The rearrangement joins TRBV2 to TRBJ1-5; D gene uncertain. Germline-derived CDR1 and CDR2 are SNHLY and FYNNEI. V lost 4 bases and J lost 7, with 11 bases in between. CDR3 length: 13 residues. The CDR3 DNA reads TGTGCCAGCAGTGCCGGGGTTCAGCAGCCCCAGCATTTT. Protein sequence: CASSAGVQQPQHF.

Here the CDR3 reads CASSLGGGANTQYF. CDR3 coding DNA: TGTGCCAGCAGCTTAGGCGGGGGGGCAAATACGCAGTATTTT. This chain links TRBV7-2 with TRBJ2-3; 9 bases fit TRBD2. Per germline, CDR1 SGHTA and CDR2 FQGNSA. This CDR3 is 14 amino acids long. V gave up 1 base and J gave up 7 bases; unmatched junction bases: 3.

The gene calls are TRBV10-1 and TRBJ1-2; 9 nucleotides agree with TRBD1. The V gene end was trimmed by 4 bases and the J gene end by 7 bases; junction bases not matched to a gene: 10. Germline V gives CDR1 WNHNN, CDR2 SYGVQD (reference sequence). The CDR3 contains 15 residues. The CDR3 loop is CASSGEGQGWSGYTF. The CDR3 DNA reads TGCGCCAGCAGTGGTGAAGGACAGGGGTGGAGTGGCTACACCTTC.

The chain joins TRBV5-1 to TRBJ2-3; 7 bases fit TRBD2. Germline lookup yields CDR1 SGHRS and CDR2 YFSETQ. The V gene end was trimmed by 4 bases and the J gene end by 6 bases; junction bases not matched to a gene: 17. CDR3 size: 17 residues. The CDR3 nucleotides read TGCGCCAGCAGCCTCGCCGGGCGGGGGTTATCTATTGATACGCAGTATTTT. Its protein is CASSLAGRGLSIDTQYF.

This chain joins TRBV7-2 and TRBJ2-7; D gene ambiguous. V was clipped by 1 base and J by 6 bases, with 4 bases between them. The V gene's germline CDR1 is SGHTA and CDR2 FQGNSA. The CDR3 length is 11 residues. The CDR3 nucleotides read TGTGCCAGCAGCTTAGGGGCCGAGCAGTACTTC. Its protein is CASSLGAEQYF.

V and J are TRBV10-3 and TRBJ2-5; the match to TRBD2 covers 10 bases. V lost 4 bases and J lost 4; bases outside the gene matches: 6. Germline V lookup: CDR1 ENHRY, CDR2 SYGVKD. The CDR3 is 15 residues long. The CDR3 DNA sequence: TGTGCCATCAGTGGGGAGCGGGGGGGCCGAGAGACCCAGTACTTC. Its translation is CAISGERGGRETQYF.

The chain links TRBV7-9 to TRBJ2-1, with 8 bases fitting TRBD2. The CDR3 runs 15 residues. Germline V gene lookup returns CDR1 SEHNR and CDR2 FQNEAQ (reference sequence). The V and J ends lost 4 bases and 9 bases, in that order; junction bases with no gene match: 11. The chain's CDR3 is CASSYARGGHSEQFF. The CDR3 coding sequence is TGTGCCAGCAGCTACGCACGGGGGGGCCATAGTGAGCAGTTCTTC. The whole variable domain, remainder taken from reference TRBV7-9 and TRBJ2-1, is DTGVSQNPRHKITKRGQNVTFRCDPISEHNRLYWYRQTLGQGPEFLTYFQNEAQLEKSRLLSDRFSAERPKGSFSTLEIQRTEQGDSAMYLCASSYARGGHSEQFFGPGTRLTVL.

The chain carries TRBV6-2 or TRBV6-3 and TRBJ1-1; 10 nucleotides match TRBD1. The CDR3 is made up of 18 amino acids. Germline V lookup: CDR1 MNHEY, CDR2 SVGEGT. Trimming cost V 6 bases and J 0 bases; bases outside gene matches: 13. Here the CDR3 DNA reads TGTGCCAGCAGCCCTTGGGCGGGACAGGGGTTTATGAACACTGAAGCTTTCTTT. Protein product: CASSPWAGQGFMNTEAFF.

J is TRBJ1-1 and V is TRBV28; D ambiguous. CDR1 and CDR2 from the germline V gene are MDHEN and SYDVKM. V gave up 3 bases and J gave up 6 bases, with 8 bases separating them. The CDR3 is made up of 12 amino acids. This CDR3 is CASSFLGPEAFF. The CDR3 coding sequence is TGTGCCAGCAGTTTTCTGGGCCCTGAAGCTTTCTTT.

The chain carries TRBV7-8 and TRBJ2-3, with D perhaps matching TRBD2 (5 bases). The CDR3 has 16 amino acids. Trimming took 2 bases from V and 0 from J, leaving 12 bases between them. Germline V gives CDR1 SGHVS, CDR2 FQNEAQ. Here the CDR3 DNA reads TGTGCCAGCAGCTTACAGCGGTTCAGAAGCACAGATACGCAGTATTTT. The encoded protein is CASSLQRFRSTDTQYF.

This sequence joins TRBV7-2 and TRBJ2-1, with TRBD2 matching over 10 bases. CDR3 size: 16 residues. Germline V gives CDR1 SGHTA, CDR2 FQGNSA. V shed 5 bases, J shed 2 bases, and the junction held 6 bases outside the gene matches. DNA of the CDR3: TGTGCCAGCAGCCGGGACAGCGGGAGGGCCTACAATGAGCAGTTCTTC. Translated: CASSRDSGRAYNEQFF. Full variable domain (remainder filled in from reference TRBV7-2 and TRBJ2-1): GAGVSQSPSNKVTEKGKDVELRCDPISGHTALYWYRQSLGQGLEFLIYFQGNSAPDKSGLPSDRFSAERTGGSVSTLTIQRTQQEDSAVYLCASSRDSGRAYNEQFFGPGTRLTVL.

The J gene is TRBJ2-7, the V gene TRBV5-4; possible D gene TRBD1, 6 bases. This CDR3 comprises 14 residues. Germline V gene lookup returns CDR1 SGHNT and CDR2 YYREEE (reference sequence). V was shortened by 0 bases and J by 2 bases, with 9 bases between the two germline ends. CDR3 in amino acids: CASSLADRPYEQYF. CDR3 nucleotide sequence: TGTGCCAGCAGCTTGGCTGACAGGCCCTACGAGCAGTACTTC. The variable domain in full, completed from reference TRBV5-4 and TRBJ2-7, reads ETGVTQSPTHLIKTRGQQVTLRCSSQSGHNTVSWYQQALGQGPQFIFQYYREEENGRGNFPPRFSGLQFPNYSSELNVNALELDDSALYLCASSLADRPYEQYFGPGTRLTVT.

The DNA of the CDR3 is TGTGCCAGCAGCTCTGAACAGGGGAGCTCCTACGAGCAGTACTTC. Translated, it gives CASSSEQGSSYEQYF. This chain links TRBV11-3 with TRBJ2-7; TRBD1 matches 7 bases. V trimming: 4 bases; J trimming: 0 bases; junction bases outside the gene matches: 6. Per the germline V gene, CDR1 is SGHNT and CDR2 is YENEEA. CDR3 size: 15 residues.

The chain employs TRBV10-1 and TRBJ1-1; the D is unclear. Trimming cost V 2 bases and J 3 bases, with 19 bases left between them. The CDR3 loop spans 17 amino acids. Looked up from germline, CDR1 is WNHNN and CDR2 is SYGVQD (reference sequence). The CDR3 sequence: CASSERRGGFSDTEAFF. For the CDR3, the DNA is TGCGCCAGCAGTGAGAGGAGAGGAGGCTTTTCGGACACTGAAGCTTTCTTT.